A selection of T cell receptor beta chains follows, all from one sample in a study of T-cell reconstitution after alpha-beta-depleted transplantation in children. From the PCR reads, TCRdb called clonotypes with MiXCR, one entry per CDR3 protein. The profile shows a few hundred thousand distinct CDR3 sequences, around 25% of them singletons. The specimen was PBMCs, mostly from graft donor cells, collected 180 days after TCRalphabeta/CD19-depleted stem cell transplant. The receptors stem from a male patient younger than 18 who had a stem cell transplant for acute lymphoblastic leukemia, so the T cells may come from the graft donor. Both conserved end residues are part of each CDR3.

CDR3aa: CASSHAGEQFF
v_gene: TRBV6-5
j_gene: TRBJ2-1

CDR3aa: CASSYAGRNTGELFF
v_gene: TRBV6-5
j_gene: TRBJ2-2

CDR3aa: CASSYFYEQYF
v_gene: TRBV6-5
j_gene: TRBJ2-7

CDR3aa: CSARGQGHNQPQHF
v_gene: TRBV20-1
j_gene: TRBJ1-5

CDR3aa: CASSLSWGSNQPQHF
v_gene: TRBV27
j_gene: TRBJ1-5

CDR3aa: CASSQWLVVLTDTQYF
v_gene: TRBV4-1
j_gene: TRBJ2-3

CDR3aa: CASSLGDSPYEQYF
v_gene: TRBV7-6
j_gene: TRBJ2-7

CDR3aa: CSVEDASIGELFF
v_gene: TRBV29-1
j_gene: TRBJ2-2

CDR3aa: CASTRGRGDTQYF
v_gene: TRBV10-1
j_gene: TRBJ2-3

CDR3aa: CATSDHDEQYF
v_gene: TRBV24-1
j_gene: TRBJ2-7

CDR3aa: CASSLGGIGELFF
v_gene: TRBV7-3
j_gene: TRBJ2-2

CDR3aa: CASKWGTRMEQFF
v_gene: TRBV5-1
j_gene: TRBJ2-1